The 28 T cell receptor beta chains presented below share a single source sample, sequenced in a study of cytomegalovirus exposure and HLA in healthy donors. Measured with immunoSEQ multiplex PCR; TCRdb has only the in-frame clones, and not every one. The sample records approximately 160,000 clones, around four fifths being singletons. The sample consisted of PBMCs. Every receptor here comes from a man aged 30-40 years in good health and CMV-seropositive.

The rearrangement uses TRBV7-2 and TRBJ2-5; D is perhaps TRBD1 (5 bases). Deletions cut 5 bases from V and 1 base from J, with 14 bases between. Per germline, CDR1 SGHTA and CDR2 FQGNSA. The CDR3 totals 15 residues. The DNA for the CDR3 is TGTGCCAGCAGCCCCCTCACAGGCCCCCAAGAGACCCAGTACTTC. It is translated as CASSPLTGPQETQYF. The full variable domain, rest sourced from reference TRBV7-2 and TRBJ2-5, is GAGVSQSPSNKVTEKGKDVELRCDPISGHTALYWYRQSLGQGLEFLIYFQGNSAPDKSGLPSDRFSAERTGGSVSTLTIQRTQQEDSAVYLCASSPLTGPQETQYFGPGTRLLVL.

The chain carries TRBV19 and TRBJ2-7; D possibly corresponds to TRBD1 (5 bases). Germline assignment: CDR1 LNHDA and CDR2 SQIVND (reference sequence). This CDR3 has 13 residues. Trimming took 3 bases from V and 4 from J, leaving 10 bases between them. DNA of the CDR3: TGTGCCAGTAGTATTACCCCAGGGTACGAGCAGTACTTC. This translates into CASSITPGYEQYF.

This sequence joins TRBV6-5 and TRBJ1-5; 12 bases are a match to TRBD1. Germline V CDR1 and CDR2: MNHEY, SVGAGI. The CDR3 is made up of 14 amino acids. The trim removed 6 bases at V and 6 bases at J, leaving 3 bases unmatched. The CDR3 loop is CASSGTGGGQPQHF. The CDR3 DNA is TGTGCCAGCAGCGGGACAGGGGGCGGTCAGCCCCAGCATTTT.

The gene calls are TRBV21-1 and TRBJ2-7; the D call TRBD1 from the table was never checked on the DNA. TRBV21-1 is a pseudogene locus. CDR3 size: 14 residues. The CDR3, as DNA: TGTGCCAGCAGCCCCCGGGACAGGTCCTACGAGCAGTACTTC. Amino acids: CASSPRDRSYEQYF.

The chain carries TRBV6-1 and TRBJ2-7, with a tentative D call TRBD2 (7 bases). V was shortened by 8 bases and J by 4 bases, with 12 bases between the two germline ends. CDR3 length: 12 residues. Per the germline V gene, CDR1 is MNHNS and CDR2 is SASEGT. The CDR3 loop is CASGGGRYEQYF. CDR3 coding DNA: TGTGCCAGCGGGGGGGGCCGGTACGAGCAGTACTTC.

The chain joins TRBV28 to TRBJ1-2, with D uncertain. V was pared by 3 bases and J by 0 bases, with 8 bases between. Germline-derived CDR1 and CDR2 are MDHEN and SYDVKM. There are 14 residues in the CDR3. The CDR3 loop reads CASSLGHTNYGYTF. CDR3 coding DNA: TGTGCCAGCAGTTTGGGCCACACTAACTATGGCTACACCTTC.

This clone was picked up a small number of times. The chain uses TRBV13 and TRBJ2-7; 8 bases map to TRBD1. Trimming at V came to 5 bases and at J to 6 bases, leaving 3 bases not matched to a gene. Germline V gene data show CDR1 as PRHDT and CDR2 as FYEKMQ (reference sequence). The CDR3 contains 12 residues. The CDR3 coding sequence is TGTGCCAGCAGCGAGACAGGGGTCGAGCAGTACTTC. It codes for CASSETGVEQYF.

This chain links TRBV6-6 with TRBJ1-2, with 7 positions matching TRBD1. The V and J ends lost 2 bases and 2 bases, in that order; junction bases with no gene match: 2. CDR1 MNHNY and CDR2 SVGAGI come from the germline V gene (reference sequence). The CDR3 is 14 residues long. In DNA form, the CDR3 reads TGTGCCAGCAGTTACCGACAGGGAAACTATGGCTACACCTTC. Residues: CASSYRQGNYGYTF.

This clone was seen a handful of times. The chain carries TRBV30 and TRBJ1-5, with 9 bases matching TRBD1. V trimming: 3 bases; J trimming: 6 bases; junction bases outside the gene matches: 9. This CDR3 is built from 15 residues. The germline CDR1 and CDR2 sequences are GTSNPN and SVGIG (reference sequence). CDR3 sequence: CAWSDLGQGIQPQHF. CDR3 bases: TGTGCCTGGAGCGACCTGGGACAGGGTATTCAGCCCCAGCATTTT.

This chain joins TRBV5-6 and TRBJ2-5, with D perhaps TRBD2 (6 bases). This CDR3 contains 11 residues. The V end lost 0 bases, the J end lost 14 bases, and 11 bases lay between the germline ends. Germline V lookup: CDR1 SGHDT, CDR2 YYEEEE. In DNA form, the CDR3 reads TGTGCCAGCAGCTTGGCGGGGGAGCTATACTTC. It translates to CASSLAGELYF.

The V call is TRBV9, the J call TRBJ2-7; 9 bases agree with TRBD2. The V and J ends lost 2 bases and 2 bases, in that order; junction bases with no gene match: 11. This CDR3 comprises 17 residues. Germline CDR1 is SGDLS and CDR2 is YYNGEE. This CDR3 is CASSVSAGGRSTYEQYF. CDR3 nucleotides: TGTGCCAGCAGCGTTTCAGCGGGGGGACGATCGACCTACGAGCAGTACTTC.

The J gene is TRBJ2-7, the V gene TRBV14; 7 bases are shared with TRBD2. CDR3 length equals 14 residues. The germline gives CDR1 SGHDN, CDR2 FVKESK. The V and J ends lost 2 bases and 9 bases, in that order; junction bases with no gene match: 10. The CDR3 here is CASSQTSEKSRQYF. As DNA, the CDR3 is TGTGCCAGCAGCCAAACTAGCGAGAAGTCTAGGCAGTACTTC. Drawing the rest from reference TRBV14 and TRBJ2-7, the complete variable domain is EAGVTQFPSHSVIEKGQTVTLRCDPISGHDNLYWYRRVMGKEIKFLLHFVKESKQDESGMPNNRFLAERTGGTYSTLKVQPAELEDSGVYFCASSQTSEKSRQYFGPGTRLTVT.

The rearrangement joins TRBV4-1 to TRBJ1-2; D unresolved. Germline V CDR1 and CDR2: MGHRA, YSYEKL. V was trimmed by 6 bases and J by 3 bases, leaving 17 bases between them. The CDR3 covers 15 residues. The CDR3 loop reads CASSLAGFRDYGYTF. The CDR3 nucleotides are TGCGCCAGCAGTCTCGCGGGCTTTAGGGACTATGGCTACACCTTC.

This chain joins TRBV5-1 and TRBJ2-5, with 12 positions matching TRBD2. Germline lookup yields CDR1 SGHRS and CDR2 YFSETQ. The CDR3 covers 16 residues. Losses at the gene ends were 0 bases for V and 4 bases for J; bases not matched to a gene: 4. CDR3 amino acids: CASSLVLAGGPETQYF. CDR3 sequence (DNA): TGCGCCAGCAGCTTGGTGCTAGCGGGGGGGCCAGAGACCCAGTACTTC.

The rearrangement links TRBV29-1 to TRBJ1-1; D is unclear. The germline V and J ends were trimmed by 7 bases and 8 bases, with 17 bases remaining between them. This CDR3 has 12 residues. Germline CDR1 is SQVTM and CDR2 is ANQGSEA. CDR3 bases: TGCAGCGACTCTTTGGGCGGGTCGGAAGCTTTCTTT. Protein: CSDSLGGSEAFF.

The CDR3 here is CASRGQGFTEAFF. The CDR3, as DNA: TGTGCCAGTAGAGGCCAGGGGTTCACTGAAGCTTTCTTT. This chain connects TRBV19 to TRBJ1-1; TRBD1 might be the D (6 bases). Looked up from germline, CDR1 is LNHDA and CDR2 is SQIVND (reference sequence). The CDR3 extends over 13 amino acids. The ends were cut back, 6 bases at V and 4 bases at J, with 12 bases in the middle.

The J gene is TRBJ1-2, the V gene TRBV18; a possible D gene is TRBD1 (6 bases). V was shortened by 0 bases and J by 5 bases, with 10 bases between the two germline ends. The CDR3 covers 14 residues. CDR1 is KGHSH, CDR2 LQKENI, per germline. The CDR3 region is CASSPPGQLYGYTF. CDR3 sequence (DNA): TGTGCCAGCTCACCACCGGGACAACTTTATGGCTACACCTTC. Drawing the rest from reference TRBV18 and TRBJ1-2, the complete variable domain is NAGVMQNPRHLVRRRGQEARLRCSPMKGHSHVYWYRQLPEEGLKFMVYLQKENIIDESGMPKERFSAEFPKEGPSILRIQQVVRGDSAAYFCASSPPGQLYGYTFGSGTRLTVV.

This chain connects TRBV6-5 to TRBJ2-5; 7 bases line up with TRBD2. This CDR3 region has 14 residues. Per germline, CDR1 MNHEY and CDR2 SVGAGI. J gave up 5 bases and V 2 bases, and 5 bases lay outside the gene matches. Here the CDR3 reads CASSYGGDSETQYF. CDR3 nucleotides: TGTGCCAGCAGTTACGGGGGGGATAGTGAGACCCAGTACTTC.

The chain links TRBV10-1 to TRBJ2-5, with a weak D call TRBD1 (6 bases). The CDR3 sequence is 15 residues long. Germline CDR1 and CDR2: WNHNN and SYGVQD (reference sequence). The V end was cut by 2 bases, the J end by 2 bases, with 12 bases between. The CDR3 here is CASSEGAGEQETQYF. The DNA for the CDR3 is TGCGCCAGCAGTGAGGGGGCAGGGGAGCAAGAGACCCAGTACTTC.

The V and J genes are TRBV5-1 and TRBJ2-1; TRBD2 matches 7 bases. The CDR3 has 15 amino acids. V dropped 2 bases and J dropped 4; count of bases not matched to a gene: 6. From germline, CDR1 is SGHRS and CDR2 YFSETQ. The CDR3 coding sequence is TGCGCCAGCAGCTTTAAGGACGGGGGGTACAATGAGCAGTTCTTC. The encoded protein is CASSFKDGGYNEQFF.

The rearrangement uses TRBV6-5 and TRBJ1-2, with D perhaps TRBD1 (5 bases). CDR3 length equals 14 residues. Trimming removed 0 bases from V and 4 bases from J, with 9 bases in between. Germline V gene lookup returns CDR1 MNHEY and CDR2 SVGAGI. This CDR3 is CASSYSTVRYGYTF. The CDR3, as DNA: TGTGCCAGCAGTTACTCGACAGTCCGCTATGGCTACACCTTC.

This chain links TRBV4-3 with TRBJ1-2; 9 bases align to TRBD1. This CDR3 is built from 16 residues. Germline V lookup: CDR1 LGHNA, CDR2 YSLEER. V shed 3 bases, J shed 4 bases, and the junction held 9 bases outside the gene matches. Here the CDR3 DNA reads TGCGCCAGCAGCCAGGCTACAGGGGGCAGGCTCTATGGCTACACCTTC. It specifies CASSQATGGRLYGYTF.

The V call is TRBV7-2, the J call TRBJ1-5, with no clear D. The germline V and J ends were trimmed by 6 bases and 0 bases, with 12 bases remaining between them. The germline gives CDR1 SGHTA, CDR2 FQGNSA. This CDR3 contains 15 residues. CDR3 sequence: CASRPTFDSNQPQHF. The CDR3 region has the DNA TGTGCCAGCAGGCCCACTTTTGATAGCAATCAGCCCCAGCATTTT.

V usage is TRBV6-1 and J usage is TRBJ2-3, with 8 bases matching TRBD1. There are 15 residues in the CDR3. From germline, CDR1 is MNHNS and CDR2 SASEGT. V was clipped by 1 base and J by 0 bases; unmatched bases: 0. This CDR3 reads CASSEGTGSTDTQYF. DNA of the CDR3: TGTGCCAGCAGTGAAGGGACAGGGAGCACAGATACGCAGTATTTT.

V gene TRBV12-1 combines with J gene TRBJ2-1; the DNA was not used to check the table's D call, TRBD1. TRBV12-1 represents a pseudogene. This CDR3 comprises 14 residues. The chain's CDR3 is CASSRRQAHNEQFF. The CDR3 DNA reads TGTGCCAGCAGCCGAAGACAGGCCCACAATGAGCAGTTCTTC.

This chain uses TRBV6-4 with TRBJ2-1; TRBD2 matches at 12 bases. The junction had 8 bases not matched to a gene; V was cut back by 7 bases and J by 7 bases. The CDR3 loop spans 15 amino acids. Germline loops: CDR1 MRHNA, CDR2 SNTAGT. CDR3 nucleotide sequence: TGTGCCAGCAACCCTAGCGGGGGGGCCGGGAATGAGCAGTTCTTC. This gives the protein CASNPSGGAGNEQFF.

V usage is TRBV27 and J usage is TRBJ1-5, with 7 bases fitting TRBD1. Germline V CDR1 and CDR2: MNHEY, SMNVEV (reference sequence). Trimming cost V 3 bases and J 6 bases; bases outside gene matches: 2. The CDR3 runs 13 residues. In DNA, the CDR3 is TGTGCCAGCAGTTTGACAGGGTTTCAGCCCCAGCATTTT. Translation: CASSLTGFQPQHF.

The genes are TRBV2 and TRBJ1-5, with a tentative D call TRBD1 (6 bases). Trimming took 6 bases from V and 3 from J, leaving 18 bases between them. The germline V gene encodes CDR1 SNHLY and CDR2 FYNNEI. The length of the CDR3 is 16 residues. The CDR3 region has the DNA TGTGCCAGCAGGGACGCCCGGGGGGCTTTCAATCAGCCCCAGCATTTT. This encodes CASRDARGAFNQPQHF.